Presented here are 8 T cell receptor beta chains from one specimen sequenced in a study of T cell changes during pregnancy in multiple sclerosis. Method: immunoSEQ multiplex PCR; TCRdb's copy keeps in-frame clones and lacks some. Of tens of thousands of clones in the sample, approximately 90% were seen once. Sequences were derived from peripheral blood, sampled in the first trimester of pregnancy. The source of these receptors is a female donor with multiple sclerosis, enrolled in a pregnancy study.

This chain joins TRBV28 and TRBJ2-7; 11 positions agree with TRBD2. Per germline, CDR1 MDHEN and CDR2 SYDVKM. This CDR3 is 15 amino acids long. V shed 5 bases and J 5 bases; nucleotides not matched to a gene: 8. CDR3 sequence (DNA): TGTGCCAGCAGTCTGATTAGCGGGAGGGGAAACGAGCAGTACTTC. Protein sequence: CASSLISGRGNEQYF.

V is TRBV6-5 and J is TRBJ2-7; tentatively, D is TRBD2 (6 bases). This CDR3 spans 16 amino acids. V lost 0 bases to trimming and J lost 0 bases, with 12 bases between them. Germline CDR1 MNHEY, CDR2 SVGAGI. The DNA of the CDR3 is TGTGCCAGCAGTTACTCAGTAGCGGTGAGCTCCTACGAGCAGTACTTC. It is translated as CASSYSVAVSSYEQYF.

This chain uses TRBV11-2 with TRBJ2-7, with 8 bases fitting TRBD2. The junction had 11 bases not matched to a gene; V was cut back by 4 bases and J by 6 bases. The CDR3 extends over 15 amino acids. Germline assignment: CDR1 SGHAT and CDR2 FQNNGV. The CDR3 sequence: CASSYVGAGAVEQYF. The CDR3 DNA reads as TGTGCCAGCAGCTACGTGGGAGCGGGAGCTGTCGAGCAGTACTTC.

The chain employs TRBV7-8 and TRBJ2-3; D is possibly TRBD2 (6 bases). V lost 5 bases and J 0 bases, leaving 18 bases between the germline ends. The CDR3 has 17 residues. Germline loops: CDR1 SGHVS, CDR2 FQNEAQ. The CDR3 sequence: CASSPRRETTSTDTQYF. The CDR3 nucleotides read TGTGCCAGCAGCCCCCGCCGGGAGACTACTAGCACAGATACGCAGTATTTT. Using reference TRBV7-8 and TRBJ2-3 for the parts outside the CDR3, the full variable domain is GAGVSQSPRYKVAKRGQDVALRCDPISGHVSLFWYQQALGQGPEFLTYFQNEAQLDKSGLPSDRFFAERPEGSVSTLKIQRTQQEDSAVYLCASSPRRETTSTDTQYFGPGTRLTVL.

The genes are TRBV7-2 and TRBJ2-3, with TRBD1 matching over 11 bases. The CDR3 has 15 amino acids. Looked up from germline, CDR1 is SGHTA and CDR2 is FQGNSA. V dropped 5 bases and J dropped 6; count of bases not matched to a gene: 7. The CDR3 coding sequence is TGTGCCAGCAGCGCAGGACAGGGGGCAGGGGATACGCAGTATTTT. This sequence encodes CASSAGQGAGDTQYF.

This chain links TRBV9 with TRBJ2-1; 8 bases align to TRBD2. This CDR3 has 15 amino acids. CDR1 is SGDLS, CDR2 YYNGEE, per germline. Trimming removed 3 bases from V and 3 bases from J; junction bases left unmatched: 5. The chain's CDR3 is CASSGAGTSYNEQFF. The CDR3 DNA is TGTGCCAGCAGCGGAGCCGGGACTAGCTACAATGAGCAGTTCTTC.

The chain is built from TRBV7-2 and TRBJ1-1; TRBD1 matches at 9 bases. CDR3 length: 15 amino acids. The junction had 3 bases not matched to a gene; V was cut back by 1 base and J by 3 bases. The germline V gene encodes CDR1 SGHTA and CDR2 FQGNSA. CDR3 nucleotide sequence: TGTGCCAGCAGCTTAGAACGGACAGGGGACACTGAAGCTTTCTTT. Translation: CASSLERTGDTEAFF.

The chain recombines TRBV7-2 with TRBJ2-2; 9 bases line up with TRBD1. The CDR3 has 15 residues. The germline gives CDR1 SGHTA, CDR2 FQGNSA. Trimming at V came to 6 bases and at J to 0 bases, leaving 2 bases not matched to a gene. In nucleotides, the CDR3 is TGTGCCAGCAGGCGACAGGGGGCGAACACCGGGGAGCTGTTTTTT. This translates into CASRRQGANTGELFF.